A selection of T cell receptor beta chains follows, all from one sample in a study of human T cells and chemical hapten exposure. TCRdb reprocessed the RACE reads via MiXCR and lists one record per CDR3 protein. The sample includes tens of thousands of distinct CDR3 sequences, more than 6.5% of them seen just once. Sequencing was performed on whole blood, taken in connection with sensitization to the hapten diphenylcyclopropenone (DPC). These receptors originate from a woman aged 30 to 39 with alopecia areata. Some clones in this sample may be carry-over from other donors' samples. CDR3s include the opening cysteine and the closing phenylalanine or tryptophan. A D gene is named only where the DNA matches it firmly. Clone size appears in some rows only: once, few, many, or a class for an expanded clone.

CDR3nt: TGTGCCATCAGGACCCCCGGGACGGGAGGCTATGGCTACACCTTC
CDR3aa: CAIRTPGTGGYGYTF
d_gene: -
abundance: many
v_gene: TRBV10-3
len: 15
j_gene: TRBJ1-2

CDR3nt: TGTGCCAGCAGCTTAGCCGCCTACGAGCAGTACTTC
CDR3aa: CASSLAAYEQYF
d_gene: -
abundance: many
v_gene: TRBV7-8
len: 12
j_gene: TRBJ2-7

CDR3nt: TGTGCCAGCAGCCGCCTGGAACAGGGGGACACTGAAGCTTTCTTT
CDR3aa: CASSRLEQGDTEAFF
d_gene: TRBD1
abundance: -
v_gene: TRBV14
len: 15
j_gene: TRBJ1-1

CDR3nt: TGTGCCAGCAGCTTAACTTCCTCTGGAAACACCATATATTTT
CDR3aa: CASSLTSSGNTIYF
d_gene: -
abundance: many
v_gene: TRBV7-2
len: 14
j_gene: TRBJ1-3

CDR3nt: TGCGCCAGCAGCTTGGGACGACTCCGTCGTGGAAACACCATATATTTT
CDR3aa: CASSLGRLRRGNTIYF
d_gene: -
abundance: few
v_gene: TRBV5-1
len: 16
j_gene: TRBJ1-3

CDR3nt: TGCGCCAGCAGCTTTGGAGGGCTCAAAAACATTCAGTACTTC
CDR3aa: CASSFGGLKNIQYF
d_gene: -
abundance: few
v_gene: TRBV5-1
len: 14
j_gene: TRBJ2-4

CDR3nt: TGCAGTGCTCTTACTAGCGTCTACGAGCAGTACTTC
CDR3aa: CSALTSVYEQYF
d_gene: TRBD2
abundance: many
v_gene: TRBV20-1
len: 12
j_gene: TRBJ2-7

CDR3nt: TGTGCCACCAGTGAGTCGACAGGTCCGATTACTTGGGATACGCAGTATTTT
CDR3aa: CATSESTGPITWDTQYF
d_gene: -
abundance: many
v_gene: TRBV24-1
len: 17
j_gene: TRBJ2-3

CDR3nt: TGCAGTGCTGCGGGGGGTATCACAGATACGCAGTATTTT
CDR3aa: CSAAGGITDTQYF
d_gene: TRBD2
abundance: -
v_gene: TRBV20-1
len: 13
j_gene: TRBJ2-3

CDR3nt: TGTGCCTGCTTGCCAGGCATGACCGGGGAGCTGTTTTTT
CDR3aa: CACLPGMTGELFF
d_gene: -
abundance: -
v_gene: TRBV30
len: 13
j_gene: TRBJ2-2

CDR3nt: TGCAGTGCTAGCCCTCTGGCGTTTACTAGCACAGATACGCAGTATTTT
CDR3aa: CSASPLAFTSTDTQYF
d_gene: -
abundance: many
v_gene: TRBV20-1
len: 16
j_gene: TRBJ2-3